What follows are 19 T cell receptor beta chains derived from one specimen sequenced in a study of Graves' ophthalmopathy and Graves' hyperthyroidism. Amplified material comprised TCR beta CDR3 regions derived from RNA transcripts. In the first round, RT-PCR was carried out with HTBI primers, and a multiplex PCR formed the second round. TCRdb re-analysed the multiplex PCR reads in MiXCR, keeping a single row per CDR3 protein. The table has some 200,000 distinct CDR3 sequences, 25% to 30% seen once. The sequencing sample was made of peripheral blood. These receptors all stem from a man between 50 and 59 years old with Graves' ophthalmopathy.

The chain joins TRBV2 to TRBJ1-2; possibly TRBD1 for D (5 bases). Germline CDR1 and CDR2: SNHLY and FYNNEI. Deletions cut 3 bases from V and 6 bases from J, with 11 bases between. This CDR3 region has 13 residues. Here the CDR3 DNA reads TGTGCCAGCAGTGATCCGGCGGGGGATGGCTACACCTTC. This translates into CASSDPAGDGYTF.

In its sample, this clonotype was seen many times. The chain is built from TRBV20-1 and TRBJ1-6, with D possibly TRBD1 on 5 matching bases. The CDR3 spans 15 residues. The germline gives CDR1 DFQATT, CDR2 SNEGSKA (reference sequence). This chain's CDR3 is CSVGGIQEGNSPLHF. CDR3 DNA: TGCAGCGTAGGAGGGATACAGGAGGGCAATTCACCCCTCCACTTT.

This clonotype has ten or more counts. The chain couples TRBV4-3 to TRBJ2-7, with D unclear. Germline CDR1 and CDR2: LGHNA and YSLEER. The CDR3 length is 13 residues. V was shortened by 0 bases and J by 5 bases, with 8 bases between the two germline ends. CDR3 nucleotide sequence: TGCGCCAGCAGCCAAGACGGTTTGAACGAGCAGTACTTC. Translating it yields CASSQDGLNEQYF.

This clonotype was seen at least ten times. The chain combines TRBV29-1 with TRBJ2-5, with no clear D. This CDR3 is built from 13 residues. Between the trimmed V and J ends, which lost 2 bases and 5 bases, there was a span of 12 bases. CDR1 and CDR2 (germline): SQVTM, ANQGSEA. The CDR3 coding sequence is TGCAGCGTTGAAAGTCTGGTTGGGGAGACCCAGTACTTC. Translated, it gives CSVESLVGETQYF.

In this sample, this clonotype turned up many times. The rearrangement joins TRBV28 to TRBJ2-7; 10 nucleotides align to TRBD2. Trimming at V came to 5 bases and at J to 4 bases, leaving 5 bases not matched to a gene. The CDR3 covers 14 residues. Germline V gene data show CDR1 as MDHEN and CDR2 as SYDVKM. CDR3 coding DNA: TGTGCCAGCAGTGCCGCTAGCGGGAGTTACGAGCAGTACTTC. Protein: CASSAASGSYEQYF.

This clonotype was picked up many times. The chain employs TRBV6-2 or TRBV6-3 and TRBJ2-2; D unclear. CDR1 is MNHEY, CDR2 SVGEGT, per germline. This CDR3 spans 14 amino acids. V was trimmed by 3 bases and J by 5 bases, leaving 10 bases between them. CDR3 DNA sequence: TGTGCCAGCAGTTATCTCCAACAAACCGGGGAGCTGTTTTTT. Protein: CASSYLQQTGELFF.

A few counts support this clonotype. The rearrangement uses TRBV7-8 and TRBJ2-5, with D unclear. Trimming stripped 10 bases from V and 3 bases from J, with 15 bases between. Germline V gene data show CDR1 as SGHVS and CDR2 as FQNEAQ. The length of the CDR3 is 13 residues. CDR3 protein: CATETKVKETQYF. CDR3 DNA sequence: TGTGCCACCGAGACCAAGGTTAAAGAGACCCAGTACTTC.

This clonotype was counted at least ten times. The gene calls are TRBV7-3 and TRBJ1-1; 7 bases fit TRBD1. Germline CDR1 SGHTA, CDR2 FQGTGA. J gave up 5 bases and V 11 bases, and 11 bases lay outside the gene matches. This CDR3 spans 13 amino acids. CDR3 in amino acids: CASSRGGVTEAFF. CDR3 sequence (DNA): TGTGCCTCATCGAGAGGGGGCGTGACTGAAGCTTTCTTT.

This clonotype appeared many times. The V call is TRBV11-1, the J call TRBJ1-1, with 7 bases identical to TRBD1. The CDR3 spans 16 residues. The germline V gene has CDR1 SGHAT and CDR2 FQDESV (reference sequence). The trim removed 7 bases at V and 1 base at J, leaving 12 bases unmatched. The CDR3 protein is CASTSTLTGRNTEAFF. The CDR3 DNA sequence: TGTGCCAGCACCTCCACCCTGACAGGGAGGAACACTGAAGCTTTCTTT.

This clonotype has a count of ten or more. The chain joins TRBV6-5 to TRBJ2-7; TRBD2 matches at 7 bases. The CDR3 has 15 residues. The germline V gene has CDR1 MNHEY and CDR2 SVGAGI. Trimming at V came to 2 bases and at J to 6 bases, leaving 10 bases not matched to a gene. This CDR3 reads CASSYLSGAGGEQYF. DNA for the CDR3: TGTGCCAGCAGTTACCTAAGCGGGGCGGGCGGCGAGCAGTACTTC.

This rearrangement joins TRBV4-1 to TRBJ1-5; no reliable D call. The CDR3 has 16 amino acids. Trimming took 3 bases from V and 3 from J, leaving 15 bases between them. The germline gives CDR1 MGHRA, CDR2 YSYEKL. The CDR3 here is CASSQLNRRPNQPQHF. CDR3 nucleotides: TGCGCCAGCAGCCAGCTTAACCGGAGGCCCAATCAGCCCCAGCATTTT.

This clonotype was picked up many times. The chain carries TRBV10-3 and TRBJ2-7; the match to TRBD1 covers 11 bases. The CDR3 is 15 residues long. Germline values: CDR1 ENHRY, CDR2 SYGVKD. V gave up 9 bases and J gave up 3 bases; unmatched junction bases: 10. The CDR3 DNA reads as TGTGCCATTCGACCCGGGACAGGGGGAAACTACGAGCAGTACTTC. Its translation is CAIRPGTGGNYEQYF.

The chain is built from TRBV12-3 or TRBV12-4 and TRBJ1-6, with D uncertain. CDR3 size: 12 residues. Trimming took 6 bases from V and 10 from J, leaving 10 bases between them. CDR3: CASSPGRSPLHF. The CDR3 nucleotides are TGTGCCAGCAGCCCCGGGCGCTCACCCCTCCACTTT.

This clonotype was observed many times. The chain recombines TRBV2 with TRBJ1-6; D is ambiguous. CDR3 length: 14 residues. From germline, CDR1 is SNHLY and CDR2 FYNNEI. V dropped 3 bases and J dropped 10 bases, with 13 bases sitting between them. Here the CDR3 reads CASSDRGLGSPLHF. The CDR3 region has the DNA TGTGCCAGCAGTGACCGAGGGCTAGGGTCACCCCTCCACTTT.

This clonotype has a handful of counts. The V and J genes are TRBV12-3 or TRBV12-4 and TRBJ1-1; TRBD1 matches 7 bases. V was clipped by 5 bases and J by 5 bases; unmatched bases: 5. CDR3 length: 13 residues. The CDR3 nucleotides are TGTGCCAGCAGTCTTACAGGGGAAACTGAAGCTTTCTTT. It translates to CASSLTGETEAFF.

This clonotype was detected a few times. The genes are TRBV12-3 or TRBV12-4 and TRBJ2-4, with TRBD1 matching over 11 bases. Losses at the gene ends were 7 bases for V and 8 bases for J; bases not matched to a gene: 4. The CDR3 sequence is 13 residues long. The CDR3 region is CASKKGQGDIQYF. Written as DNA, the CDR3 is TGTGCCAGCAAAAAGGGACAGGGGGACATTCAGTACTTC.

The chain is built from TRBV27 and TRBJ1-5; no clear D. CDR1 is MNHEY and CDR2 is SMNVEV in the germline V gene (reference sequence). V was shortened by 0 bases and J by 4 bases, with 10 bases between the two germline ends. This CDR3 is 15 amino acids long. The CDR3 nucleotides are TGTGCCAGCAGTTTATCGATGGCAGTAAATCAGCCCCAGCATTTT. It encodes CASSLSMAVNQPQHF.

This clonotype was seen at least ten times. This chain links TRBV7-3 with TRBJ2-5; 7 positions match TRBD1. V lost 4 bases, J lost 5 bases, and 10 bases stayed unmatched. Germline V gene lookup returns CDR1 SGHTA and CDR2 FQGTGA. CDR3 length equals 15 residues. The chain's CDR3 is CASSSDRSTFETQYF. CDR3 DNA sequence: TGTGCCAGCAGCTCGGACAGGTCGACGTTCGAGACCCAGTACTTC. The full variable domain, completed using reference TRBV7-3 and TRBJ2-5, is GAGVSQTPSNKVTEKGKYVELRCDPISGHTALYWYRQSLGQGPEFLIYFQGTGAADDSGLPNDRFFAVRPEGSVSTLKIQRTERGDSAVYLCASSSDRSTFETQYFGPGTRLLVL.

The chain combines TRBV28 with TRBJ2-2; TRBD2 matches 9 bases. V gave up 4 bases and J gave up 6 bases; unmatched junction bases: 3. CDR3 length: 14 amino acids. The germline V gene encodes CDR1 MDHEN and CDR2 SYDVKM. The CDR3: CASSSWTSAGELFF. The CDR3 DNA follows: TGTGCCAGCAGTTCCTGGACTAGCGCCGGGGAGCTGTTTTTT.